This T cell receptor beta chain came from a study of T cells after posttransplantation cyclophosphamide. On the day of bone marrow donation, the related graft donor provided peripheral blood. Data came from immunoSEQ multiplex PCR; TCRdb stores just in-frame clones and leaves some out. Among some 49,000 clones listed, around nine tenths were seen once. In regard to this clone: The antigen is unknown.

V was clipped by 4 bases and J by 1 base, with 7 bases between them. From germline, CDR1 is SQVTM and CDR2 ANQGSEA. The CDR3 is made up of 12 amino acids. General study findings and limits: Donor CD8+ memory clones often dominated recipient blood repertoires at later times. Skin or GI-infiltrating T cells shared few TRB sequences with blood.

V gene TRBV29-1 combines with J gene TRBJ1-2; no clear D. The source material was PBMCs. The source is a woman aged 50 to 60 in good health and a related stem cell transplant donor. The CDR3 DNA reads TGCAGCGTTGTGTCGGGTAACTATGGCTACACCTTC. It encodes CSVVSGNYGYTF.